This T cell receptor beta chain was identified during a study of blood T cell repertoires in COVID-19. On the study more broadly: PBMCs, B-cell-depleted T cells, or T cells provided the cDNA or gDNA that made up the material.

Here immunoSEQ multiplex PCR was the method, and the copy in TCRdb shows in-frame clones only, minus some. This table has some 210,000 clones, roughly four fifths appearing once. Only a few counts were recorded for this clone. Other DNA variants within this sample encode the same CDR3. The germline V gene encodes CDR1 KGHSH and CDR2 LQKENI. The CDR3 sequence is 13 residues long. Trimming removed 4 bases from V and 3 bases from J; junction bases left unmatched: 1. The chain uses TRBV18 and TRBJ1-2, with 8 nucleotides matching TRBD1. The sample taken for sequencing was peripheral blood. This receptor was taken from a woman aged 50 to 65 with active or convalescent COVID-19. The CDR3, as DNA: TGTGCCAGCTCACTACAGGGGGACTATGGCTACACCTTC. This translates into CASSLQGDYGYTF.